These 16 T cell receptor beta chains were all obtained from the same sample, sequenced in a study of cytotoxic CD8 clonotypes in ibrutinib-treated CLL listed by TCRdb under 2021. The library was produced with the immunoSEQ multiplex PCR assay. TCRdb limited this immuneACCESS table to in-frame rearrangements with V and J called. A share of clones is missing; checked studies link under half to unresolved V genes, and the rest is unexplained. The sample contains approximately 97,000 clones, about 74% of them found a single time. 20% to 25% of the sample is held by the ten biggest clonotypes. Per the publication, the time point label means: approximately 2 years on ibrutinib. This specimen consisted of PBMCs, obtained after 24 months of ibrutinib treatment. The source of these receptors is a human donor with chronic lymphocytic leukemia.

This clone was seen at least ten times. A read error may produce the germline difference seen at one junction end. The chain employs TRBV7-7 and TRBJ1-1; D possibly corresponds to TRBD1 (5 bases). Per germline, CDR1 SSHAT and CDR2 FNYEAQ (reference sequence). The CDR3 extends over 13 amino acids. In DNA, the CDR3 is TGTGCTAGCAGCTTGACAGCGAACACTGAAGCTTTCTTT. Translated: CASSLTANTEAFF.

This clone was counted once. V is TRBV11-2 and J is TRBJ2-7; D remains ambiguous. Germline V gene data show CDR1 as SGHAT and CDR2 as FQNNGV. The CDR3 runs 12 residues. The V end lost 0 bases, the J end lost 6 bases, and 6 bases lay between the germline ends. CDR3 residues: CASSLDRGEQYF. DNA for the CDR3: TGTGCCAGCAGCTTAGACCGTGGCGAGCAGTACTTC.

The CDR3 loop reads CASSSVGQGGYGYTF. The CDR3 nucleotides are TGTGCCAGCAGCTCGGTTGGACAGGGGGGCTATGGCTACACCTTC. The chain employs TRBV5-6 and TRBJ1-2; 10 bases map to TRBD1. The CDR3 is made up of 15 amino acids. V was pared by 3 bases and J by 4 bases, with 6 bases of the junction left unmatched. Germline CDR1 and CDR2: SGHDT and YYEEEE.

The chain uses TRBV11-2 and TRBJ2-3, with 7 bases fitting TRBD2. V was pared by 1 base and J by 1 base, with 11 bases of the junction left unmatched. The length of the CDR3 is 18 residues. Per the germline V gene, CDR1 is SGHAT and CDR2 is FQNNGV. The CDR3 protein is CASSLGGGGASGTDTQYF. The CDR3 bases are TGTGCCAGCAGCTTAGGGGGCGGGGGAGCCTCCGGCACAGATACGCAGTATTTT.

This chain connects TRBV4-2 to TRBJ2-4, with 12 bases matching TRBD1. Germline values: CDR1 LGHNA, CDR2 YNFKEQ. V lost 4 bases, J lost 2 bases, and 6 bases stayed unmatched. The CDR3 totals 17 residues. CDR3 sequence: CASSPGTGGLSKNIQYF. The CDR3, as DNA: TGTGCCAGCAGCCCTGGGACAGGGGGCTTATCCAAAAACATTCAGTACTTC.

The chain is built from TRBV5-1 and TRBJ2-1; D assignment may be TRBD1 or TRBD2 (5 bases each). The V end was cut by 4 bases, the J end by 6 bases, with 20 bases between. Germline values: CDR1 SGHRS, CDR2 YFSETQ. There are 16 residues in the CDR3. CDR3 sequence: CASSVNRDQASNEQFF. The CDR3 DNA sequence: TGCGCCAGCAGCGTCAATCGGGACCAAGCTTCCAATGAGCAGTTCTTC.

This chain connects TRBV18 to TRBJ1-2, with TRBD1 as a possible D gene (5 bases). The germline gives CDR1 KGHSH, CDR2 LQKENI. Trimming left V 3 bases short and J 2 bases short, with 7 bases between. The CDR3 runs to 13 residues. The CDR3 is CASSPGTNYGYTF. The CDR3 DNA is TGTGCCAGCTCACCCGGGACGAACTATGGCTACACCTTC.

CDR3 sequence (DNA): TGCAGCGCACTTCCTAGCGGGGCTTACAATGAGCAGTTCTTC. Translated: CSALPSGAYNEQFF. This chain connects TRBV29-1 to TRBJ2-1, with 9 bases that match TRBD2. The CDR3 covers 14 residues. Germline-derived CDR1 and CDR2 are SQVTM and ANQGSEA. Trimming removed 7 bases from V and 4 bases from J; junction bases left unmatched: 8.

The chain employs TRBV6-1 and TRBJ1-1; D is unresolved. This CDR3 contains 12 residues. Germline CDR1 and CDR2: MNHNS and SASEGT. Trimming left V 3 bases short and J 4 bases short, with 6 bases between. CDR3 in DNA: TGTGCCAGCAGTGACACCCGCACTGAAGCTTTCTTT. As protein: CASSDTRTEAFF.

The count of this clone is one. The chain recombines TRBV7-9 with TRBJ2-7; 16 nucleotides agree with TRBD2. CDR3 length: 14 residues. Germline-derived CDR1 and CDR2 are SEHNR and FQNEAQ (reference sequence). With 5 bases clipped from V and 13 bases from J, the junction kept 8 bases outside the gene matches. Here the CDR3 reads CASSGGTSGRAGYF. DNA of the CDR3: TGTGCCAGCAGCGGGGGGACTAGCGGGAGGGCAGGCTACTTC.

This clone was recorded a few times. This chain connects TRBV30 to TRBJ2-4; TRBD1 matches at 7 bases. Losses at the gene ends were 1 base for V and 12 bases for J; bases not matched to a gene: 9. CDR1 and CDR2 from the germline V gene are GTSNPN and SVGIG (reference sequence). The CDR3 totals 13 residues. CDR3 loop: CAWSEGARRSQYF. Here the CDR3 DNA reads TGTGCCTGGAGTGAGGGGGCGCGTCGGTCTCAGTACTTC.

This clone is a singleton in its sample. This sequence joins TRBV7-2 and TRBJ2-1; D possibly corresponds to TRBD2 (6 bases). From germline, CDR1 is SGHTA and CDR2 FQGNSA. This CDR3 is 16 amino acids long. The V gene lost 3 bases and the J gene lost 4 bases, with 16 bases spanning the gap. CDR3 bases: TGTGCCAGCAGCTTTCGCGCGGGGAGAGGATACAATGAGCAGTTCTTC. It translates to CASSFRAGRGYNEQFF.

The chain couples TRBV6-4 to TRBJ2-6; 7 nucleotides match TRBD1. J lost 3 bases, V lost 9 bases, and 5 bases had no gene match. The CDR3 spans 14 residues. Germline CDR1 and CDR2: MRHNA and SNTAGT. CDR3 sequence reads: CASAQGIGANVLTF. The CDR3 DNA follows: TGTGCCAGTGCACAGGGGATTGGGGCCAACGTCCTGACTTTC.

CDR3 nucleotides: TGTGCCAGCAGTGAAGAGGGCAACTTAGCCAAAAACATTCAGTACTTC. Translation gives CASSEEGNLAKNIQYF. The chain uses TRBV2 and TRBJ2-4, with D unclear. Germline V gene lookup returns CDR1 SNHLY and CDR2 FYNNEI. The CDR3 has 16 amino acids. Trimming removed 1 base from V and 0 bases from J, with 10 bases in between.

The J gene is TRBJ2-5, the V gene TRBV6-1; unclear D gene. Germline CDR1 MNHNS, CDR2 SASEGT. The V and J ends lost 6 bases and 0 bases respectively, with 11 bases between them. The CDR3 has 14 amino acids. The CDR3 spells CASRTAQHQETQYF. CDR3 in DNA: TGTGCCAGCAGAACGGCCCAGCACCAAGAGACCCAGTACTTC.

This chain links TRBV29-1 with TRBJ1-1; tentative D call: TRBD1 (6 bases). Looked up from germline, CDR1 is SQVTM and CDR2 is ANQGSEA. The CDR3 covers 12 residues. Trimming shortened V by 3 bases and J by 6 bases, and 11 bases separated the two germline ends. The CDR3 is CSVEGGGPEAFF. In DNA, the CDR3 is TGCAGCGTTGAGGGGGGGGGCCCTGAAGCTTTCTTT.